One T cell receptor (beta chain) is described in this entry. Its antigen remains unidentified. Losses at the gene ends were 6 bases for V and 3 bases for J; bases not matched to a gene: 6. The germline V gene encodes CDR1 LNHDA and CDR2 SQIVND (reference sequence). This CDR3 contains 14 residues. The data were taken from a study of graft-versus-host responses after intestinal transplantation. Method: immunoSEQ multiplex PCR; TCRdb's copy keeps in-frame clones and lacks some. The sample has approximately 70,000 clones, around 90% seen once; the top ten hold 2% to 3%. The rearrangement links TRBV19 to TRBJ2-7, with 9 nucleotides matching TRBD2. The sequencing here drew on unstimulated CD8+ T cells sorted from spleen or lymph node cells, taken before intestinal transplant. The clonotype originates from a human donor who received an intestinal transplant. The CDR3 coding sequence is TGTGCCAGTAGCTCGGGACTAGCACACTACGAGCAGTACTTC. It specifies CASSSGLAHYEQYF.